These T cell receptor beta chains were read from a single sample in a study of blood T cell repertoires in COVID-19. Method: immunoSEQ multiplex PCR; TCRdb's copy keeps in-frame clones and lacks some. The sample contains 250,000 or so clones, about four fifths of which appear only once. The specimen was PBMCs or T cells enriched from blood (not recorded which). The source is a man aged 50 to 59 who had recovered from COVID-19. Each CDR3 is given without its conserved first and last residue. Clone size appears in some rows only: once, few, many, or a class for an expanded clone.

v_call	clone_size	j_call	cdr3_aa
TRBV7-8	-	TRBJ2-7	ASSLSGAYEQY
TRBV10-3	-	TRBJ2-7	AVTGNRDYEQY
TRBV11-3	-	TRBJ2-3	ASSSRGREGTDTQY
TRBV20-1	-	TRBJ2-5	SASETGQETQY
TRBV7-3	-	TRBJ2-1	ASSWRVGDEQF
TRBV2	-	TRBJ1-1	ASTSGGWDPITEAF
TRBV3-1/TRBV3-2	once	TRBJ1-1	ASSQGQRNTEAF
TRBV7-9	-	TRBJ1-2	AIYDRDGYGYT
TRBV5-5	-	TRBJ1-3	ASSLGTGLSGNTIY
TRBV20-1	-	TRBJ1-2	SAPGFEGYT
TRBV9	-	TRBJ1-5	ASSAGDSLIAQPQH
TRBV10-1	once	TRBJ2-3	ASSEWGLAMSTDTQY
TRBV3-1/TRBV3-2	-	TRBJ2-2	ASSLRDPIRVGELF
TRBV7-7	-	TRBJ2-5	ASSFELITETQY
TRBV19	-	TRBJ1-1	ASGGGNTEAF
TRBV6-5	-	TRBJ2-2	ASTRDSGELF
TRBV29-1	-	TRBJ2-7	SVRTFSYEQY
TRBV4-1	-	TRBJ1-1	ASSQDPGGRRPEAF
TRBV12-5	-	TRBJ2-5	ASGPPAGTEETQY
TRBV2	-	TRBJ2-7	ASLGQGSYEQY
TRBV11-2	-	TRBJ1-1	ASSYGRGNTEAF
TRBV3-1/TRBV3-2	-	TRBJ1-2	ATRGGDYGYT
TRBV7-6	few	TRBJ1-5	ASSLDESNQPQH
TRBV28	-	TRBJ2-3	ASKPMGGRAPDTQY
TRBV10-3	-	TRBJ1-2	AISEKGQGWGYT
TRBV5-1	-	TRBJ1-6	ASRSTAFTYNSPLH
TRBV5-4	-	TRBJ2-5	ASSPRGSQAETQY
TRBV7-9	-	TRBJ2-1	ASSPTSGSSYNEQF
TRBV7-3	-	TRBJ2-3	ASSPSGLPTDTQY
TRBV19	-	TRBJ1-6	ASSISNTGGSPLH
TRBV6-5	once	TRBJ1-4	ASSYGTVNEKLF
TRBV7-8	-	TRBJ2-6	ASSRGGAGANVLT
TRBV4-2	-	TRBJ2-3	ASSQAGLADTQY
TRBV5-1	few	TRBJ1-1	ASSLGSWTGDFRMNTEAF
TRBV5-6	few	TRBJ2-7	ASSLQGAYEQY
TRBV10-1	few	TRBJ2-1	ASRPTSGSGEQF
TRBV5-4	few	TRBJ1-2	ASSPGGTASNYGYT
TRBV4-3	-	TRBJ2-3	ASSLVRGSSSTDTQY
TRBV29-1	-	TRBJ1-4	SVEEGTGWDEKLF
TRBV20-1	-	TRBJ2-5	SASLAGGPETQY
TRBV2	-	TRBJ2-2	ASRPPGVSGKLF
TRBV4-1	-	TRBJ2-7	ASSHQKTGRLYEQY
TRBV9	-	TRBJ2-1	ASSVASVRELVYNEQF
TRBV3-1/TRBV3-2	-	TRBJ1-4	ASSQGDINEKLF
TRBV6-5	-	TRBJ2-1	ASLFRVSYNEQF
TRBV29-1	-	TRBJ2-1	SGRLAGGEQF
TRBV4-3	-	TRBJ2-1	ASSQIPAAGDNEQF
TRBV15	-	TRBJ1-2	ATSREGGYGYT
TRBV7-2	few	TRBJ1-3	ASSLSPGSGNTIY
TRBV18	-	TRBJ2-4	ASSQGGKAKNIQY
TRBV3-1/TRBV3-2	-	TRBJ1-1	ASSRTGTNTEAF
TRBV6-5	-	TRBJ1-1	ASRYRGTLAEAF
TRBV19	-	TRBJ2-7	ASSIRDSLYEQY
TRBV6-5	-	TRBJ1-6	ASSSGVPYNSPLH
TRBV5-1	-	TRBJ2-3	ASSPGLAAKDTDTQY
TRBV4-2	-	TRBJ1-2	ASSQETGSFGYT